Following are 14 T cell receptor beta chains from one sample sequenced in a study of shared clonotypes between healthy human individuals. Measured with immunoSEQ multiplex PCR; TCRdb has only the in-frame clones, and not every one. Of over a million clones detected, approximately 98% appear once; the ten largest clones hold about 0.45%. Material for sequencing was naive CD4+ T cells sorted from blood. Subset of the sample: CD45RA+ positively selected. The receptors here all came from a man aged 25-40 years in good health.

The V gene is TRBV20-1, the J gene TRBJ2-1, with D unresolved. Germline CDR1 reads DFQATT; CDR2 reads SNEGSKA (reference sequence). The CDR3 runs to 11 residues. Trimming took off 1 base at V and 7 bases at J, with 5 bases between the two ends. Here the CDR3 DNA reads TGCAGTGCTAGAGGACGAAATGAGCAGTTCTTC. Protein sequence: CSARGRNEQFF.

The chain couples TRBV9 to TRBJ2-1, with TRBD1 identical over 7 bases. This CDR3 region has 14 residues. Looked up from germline, CDR1 is SGDLS and CDR2 is YYNGEE. J gave up 3 bases and V 7 bases, and 7 bases lay outside the gene matches. DNA for the CDR3: TGTGCCAGCCAGCGTAGGGACAGCTACAATGAGCAGTTCTTC. This translates into CASQRRDSYNEQFF.

The V call is TRBV6-1, the J call TRBJ2-7, with D possibly being TRBD1 (6 bases). The CDR3 has 16 amino acids. Looked up from germline, CDR1 is MNHNS and CDR2 is SASEGT. V was pared by 4 bases and J by 6 bases, with 22 bases between. The CDR3 reads CASSAPLGQGRSEQYF. The CDR3 bases are TGTGCCAGCAGTGCCCCGTTAGGTCAGGGGAGAAGCGAGCAGTACTTC.

The chain couples TRBV5-1 to TRBJ2-7, with D uncertain. Germline V gene data show CDR1 as SGHRS and CDR2 as YFSETQ. Trimming cost V 0 bases and J 1 base, with 8 bases left between them. This CDR3 spans 14 amino acids. The chain's CDR3 is CASSLAPRSYEQYF. The CDR3 DNA reads as TGCGCCAGCAGCTTGGCCCCCCGATCCTACGAGCAGTACTTC. Together with reference TRBV5-1 and TRBJ2-7, the CDR3 gives the full variable domain: KAGVTQTPRYLIKTRGQQVTLSCSPISGHRSVSWYQQTPGQGLQFLFEYFSETQRNKGNFPGRFSGRQFSNSRSEMNVSTLELGDSALYLCASSLAPRSYEQYFGPGTRLTVT.

About this clone itself: The same CDR3 also results from other DNA sequences found in this sample. The rearrangement joins TRBV5-4 to TRBJ1-1; D is undetermined. V was pared by 2 bases and J by 4 bases, with 6 bases between. This CDR3 comprises 12 residues. Germline V gene data show CDR1 as SGHNT and CDR2 as YYREEE (reference sequence). DNA for the CDR3: TGTGCCAGCAGCTTAGATGGCACTGAAGCTTTCTTT. Translation: CASSLDGTEAFF.

The V gene is TRBV2, the J gene TRBJ1-2; D is possibly TRBD1 (5 bases). Germline CDR1 reads SNHLY; CDR2 reads FYNNEI. The germline V and J ends were trimmed by 1 base and 7 bases, with 13 bases remaining between them. The CDR3 loop spans 14 amino acids. The CDR3 coding sequence is TGTGCCAGCAGTGAAGAGGGGTTAGGCTCTGGCTACACCTTC. It codes for CASSEEGLGSGYTF.

The chain is built from TRBV30 and TRBJ1-3; D is undetermined. CDR3 length equals 11 residues. The V end lost 4 bases, the J end lost 4 bases, and 5 bases lay between the germline ends. CDR1 GTSNPN and CDR2 SVGIG come from the germline V gene (reference sequence). CDR3 sequence reads: CAWTTGNTIYF. DNA of the CDR3: TGTGCCTGGACCACGGGAAACACCATATATTTT. The variable domain in full, completed from reference TRBV30 and TRBJ1-3, reads SQTIHQWPATLVQPVGSPLSLECTVEGTSNPNLYWYRQAAGRGLQLLFYSVGIGQISSEVPQNLSASRPQDRQFILSSKKLLLSDSGFYLCAWTTGNTIYFGEGSWLTVV.

This chain joins TRBV2 and TRBJ2-7, with D possibly matching TRBD1 (6 bases). The V and J ends lost 6 bases and 2 bases respectively, with 11 bases between them. The CDR3 loop spans 13 amino acids. Germline values: CDR1 SNHLY, CDR2 FYNNEI. CDR3 nucleotides: TGTGCCAGCAGCGGGACATTTCCCTACGAGCAGTACTTC. This gives the protein CASSGTFPYEQYF.

Worth noting for this clone: The sample carries other DNA sequences with the same CDR3. J is TRBJ2-7 and V is TRBV5-1, with D unclear. The germline CDR1 and CDR2 sequences are SGHRS and YFSETQ. Trimming left V 0 bases short and J 1 base short, with 8 bases between. This CDR3 is built from 14 residues. The CDR3 sequence: CASSLVSSSYEQYF. The DNA of the CDR3 is TGCGCCAGCAGCTTGGTTAGTTCTTCCTACGAGCAGTACTTC.

J is TRBJ2-1 and V is TRBV28; D is perhaps TRBD2 (5 bases). Trimming took 5 bases from V and 0 from J, leaving 8 bases between them. Germline lookup yields CDR1 MDHEN and CDR2 SYDVKM. The CDR3 contains 14 residues. CDR3 coding DNA: TGTGCCAGCAGTCGGGATTTCTCCTACAATGAGCAGTTCTTC. It encodes CASSRDFSYNEQFF.

The chain joins TRBV18 to TRBJ2-5; D unresolved. Germline-derived CDR1 and CDR2 are KGHSH and LQKENI. The CDR3 contains 14 residues. V gave up 4 bases and J gave up 1 base, with 10 bases separating them. The chain's CDR3 is CASSHGSAQETQYF. In DNA, the CDR3 is TGTGCCAGCTCACATGGGTCAGCCCAAGAGACCCAGTACTTC.

V and J are TRBV5-1 and TRBJ2-5; TRBD1 matches 7 bases. This CDR3 has 15 residues. V dropped 4 bases and J dropped 3; count of bases not matched to a gene: 9. Germline V gives CDR1 SGHRS, CDR2 YFSETQ. For the CDR3, the DNA is TGCGCCAGCAGCCTACGACCCGGGACAGAAGAGACCCAGTACTTC. This translates into CASSLRPGTEETQYF. Supplemented by reference TRBV5-1 and TRBJ2-5, the full variable domain reads KAGVTQTPRYLIKTRGQQVTLSCSPISGHRSVSWYQQTPGQGLQFLFEYFSETQRNKGNFPGRFSGRQFSNSRSEMNVSTLELGDSALYLCASSLRPGTEETQYFGPGTRLLVL.

The chain carries TRBV5-1 and TRBJ2-5; D unclear. CDR1 and CDR2 (germline): SGHRS, YFSETQ. The V end was cut by 2 bases, the J end by 2 bases, with 10 bases between. CDR3 length equals 14 residues. The CDR3: CASSLRVAQETQYF. The DNA of the CDR3 is TGCGCCAGCAGCTTAAGGGTAGCTCAAGAGACCCAGTACTTC. The variable domain in full, completed from reference TRBV5-1 and TRBJ2-5, reads KAGVTQTPRYLIKTRGQQVTLSCSPISGHRSVSWYQQTPGQGLQFLFEYFSETQRNKGNFPGRFSGRQFSNSRSEMNVSTLELGDSALYLCASSLRVAQETQYFGPGTRLLVL.

Only one count was recorded for this clone. This sequence joins TRBV7-2 and TRBJ2-7; TRBD2 aligns across 7 bases. Trimming at V came to 0 bases and at J to 4 bases, leaving 6 bases not matched to a gene. The CDR3 has 15 amino acids. Germline CDR1 is SGHTA and CDR2 is FQGNSA. The CDR3 reads CASSLAWGRGYEQYF. Here the CDR3 DNA reads TGTGCCAGCAGCTTAGCGTGGGGGAGGGGATACGAGCAGTACTTC. Looking up the rest from reference TRBV7-2 and TRBJ2-7 gives the full variable domain: GAGVSQSPSNKVTEKGKDVELRCDPISGHTALYWYRQSLGQGLEFLIYFQGNSAPDKSGLPSDRFSAERTGGSVSTLTIQRTQQEDSAVYLCASSLAWGRGYEQYFGPGTRLTVT.